This TCR beta chain was sequenced in a study of CD8 T cells in Susac syndrome. The germline V gene encodes CDR1 MNHEY and CDR2 SVGAGI. This CDR3 comprises 14 residues. Trimming took off 7 bases at V and 2 bases at J, with 12 bases between the two ends. TEMRA cells were FACS-enriched, unlike CD8+ and CD4+ T cells, which were negatively isolated. The RNA, about 0.5 to 1 ug, was put through reverse transcription using random hexamers. Multiplex immunoSEQ PCR targeted 54 Vbeta and 13 Jbeta TCR beta segments. TCRdb re-derived calls from the immunoSEQ multiplex PCR reads in MiXCR, one entry per CDR3 protein. Of around 230,000 distinct CDR3 sequences in the sample, 95% were seen once.

The origin of this receptor is a human donor with multiple sclerosis. The genes are TRBV6-5 and TRBJ1-5; no firm D call. The sequencing input was CD4+ T cells from PBMCs. The CDR3, as DNA: TGTGCCAGCAAAGAGAGTATAGGCAATCAGCCCCAGCATTTT. Protein sequence: CASKESIGNQPQHF.